This T cell receptor beta chain was sequenced during a study of blood T cell repertoires in COVID-19. Whole-study context: Acute and convalescent COVID-19 specimens originated in the United States, Italy and Spain. T cells, B-cell-depleted T cells, or PBMCs provided the cDNA or gDNA that served as material.

Methods used by the authors: Scientists estimated how many nucleated cells there were by amplifying reference gene primers. Sequencing was performed with immunoSEQ multiplex PCR; in TCRdb, only in-frame clones are kept and a portion is missing. The V and J calls and clone size are taken from that table; D and trimming were inferred from the DNA. The table shows 65,000 to 100,000 clones, with approximately 90% occurring only once. The sample holds one count of this clone. CDR3 length: 16 amino acids. Trimming cost V 4 bases and J 5 bases; bases outside gene matches: 8. In germline, CDR1 is KGHDR, CDR2 SFDVKD.

The chain recombines TRBV24-1 with TRBJ2-3, with 10 nucleotides matching TRBD2. The TCR sequence derives from a man in his fifties with acute or convalescent COVID-19. The sequenced material came from peripheral blood. The CDR3 bases are TGTGCCACCAGTGACCGTAGCGGGGGGCCGGGAGATACGCAGTATTTT. This gives the protein CATSDRSGGPGDTQYF.